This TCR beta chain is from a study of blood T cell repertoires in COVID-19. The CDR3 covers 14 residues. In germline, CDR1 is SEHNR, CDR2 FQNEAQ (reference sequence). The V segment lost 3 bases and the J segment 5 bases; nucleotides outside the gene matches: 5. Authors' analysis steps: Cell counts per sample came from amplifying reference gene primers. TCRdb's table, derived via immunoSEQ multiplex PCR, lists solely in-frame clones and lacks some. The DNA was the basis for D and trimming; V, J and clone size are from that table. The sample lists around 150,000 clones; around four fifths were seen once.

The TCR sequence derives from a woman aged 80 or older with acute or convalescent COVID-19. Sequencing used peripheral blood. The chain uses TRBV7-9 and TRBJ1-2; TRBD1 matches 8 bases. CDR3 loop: CASSFQGAGYGYTF. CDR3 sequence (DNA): TGTGCCAGCAGCTTCCAGGGGGCGGGTTATGGCTACACCTTC.